A selection of T cell receptor beta chains follows, all from one sample in a study of cytomegalovirus exposure and HLA in healthy donors. Data came from immunoSEQ multiplex PCR; TCRdb stores just in-frame clones and leaves some out. This sample carries approximately 130,000 clones, roughly four fifths of them seen once, and the ten largest clones take 1% to 1.5%. Sequenced: PBMCs. These receptors all come from a girl aged 2 to 10 in good health and CMV-seronegative. The CDR3 runs from the conserved cysteine through the conserved F or W. A D gene is named only where the DNA matches it firmly. Size is omitted from some rows. Given values are once, few, many or a class for expanded clones.

- TRBJ2-5 TRBV7-8 - TGTGCCAGCAGCTTAGGGACACAAGAGACCCAGTACTTC CASSLGTQETQYF
- TRBJ1-5 TRBV6-5 - TGTGCCAGCAGGCCACATACAGGGATCAATCAGCCCCAGCATTTT CASRPHTGINQPQHF
- TRBJ2-3 TRBV27 - TGTGCCAGCAGGCCGCGAGGACAGCATCTTACAGATACGCAGTATTTT CASRPRGQHLTDTQYF
- TRBJ2-7 TRBV2 TRBD1 TGTGCCAGCAGTCCAGGGGACAGGGTACTCTACGAGCAGTACTTC CASSPGDRVLYEQYF
- TRBJ2-1 TRBV19 - TGTGCCAGTAGTATTCAAGCGGAACCCTACAATGAGCAGTTCTTC CASSIQAEPYNEQFF
- TRBJ1-1 TRBV29-1 - TGCAGCGTTGAAGATCAACAGGGCCGGGGAGCTTTCTTT CSVEDQQGRGAFF
few TRBJ1-5 TRBV27 - TGTGCCAGCAGTTTAAAGAGGGGGACCAATCAGCCCCAGCATTTT CASSLKRGTNQPQHF
few TRBJ2-1 TRBV15 TRBD2 TGTGCCACCAGCACGACTAGCGGGGATTACAATGAGCAGTTCTTC CATSTTSGDYNEQFF
- TRBJ2-1 TRBV4-2 - TGTGCCAGCAGCCAATCTAGGAATGAGCAGTTCTTC CASSQSRNEQFF
few TRBJ1-3 TRBV7-3 - TGTGCCAGCAGCTTATCGGGGGGGTATGGAAACACCATATATTTT CASSLSGGYGNTIYF
- TRBJ1-1 TRBV4-1 - TGCGCCAGCAGCCGACAGACGGACGGTGGGACTGAAGCTTTCTTT CASSRQTDGGTEAFF
- TRBJ1-1 TRBV19 - TGTGCCAGTAGTCCCGTCACTACAGGGAACACTGAAGCTTTCTTT CASSPVTTGNTEAFF
- TRBJ2-2 TRBV25-1 TRBD1 TGTGCCAGCAGTGAGGCCGGACAGGGGGCCCCCGGGGAGCTGTTTTTT CASSEAGQGAPGELFF
- TRBJ2-1 TRBV4-1 TRBD2 TGCGCCAGCAGCCAGGAACCGGGACTACCCTACAATGAGCAGTTCTTC CASSQEPGLPYNEQFF
few TRBJ2-7 TRBV6-6 - TGTGCCAGCAGCCTCACCGAAGCGGACGAGCAGTACTTC CASSLTEADEQYF
- TRBJ1-6 TRBV7-2 TRBD1 TGTGCCAGCAGCTTAGCCGCCAGGGGGACAGGTTCACCCCTCCACTTT CASSLAARGTGSPLHF
once TRBJ1-5 TRBV2 - TGTGCCAGCAGTGAATGGGGCAGTCATCAGCCCCAGCATTTT CASSEWGSHQPQHF
- TRBJ1-1 TRBV28 - TGTGCCAGCAGTTTGGGAAACAGGGTCCAGGGCACTGAAGCTTTCTTT CASSLGNRVQGTEAFF
- TRBJ2-7 TRBV7-8 TRBD2 TGTGCCAGCAGATTCCCTAGCGGGGGTGGGCCCTACGAGCAGTACTTC CASRFPSGGGPYEQYF
- TRBJ2-3 TRBV7-3 - TGTGCCAGCAGCTTACAGGGGACCCGCACAGATACGCAGTATTTT CASSLQGTRTDTQYF
- TRBJ1-1 TRBV11-1 - TGTGCCAGCGCGATGAACACTGAAGCTTTCTTT CASAMNTEAFF
- TRBJ2-7 TRBV15 TRBD2 TGTGCCACCAGCAGAGAGCGGGGACTAGCCTACGAGCAGTACTTC CATSRERGLAYEQYF
- TRBJ1-4 TRBV2 - TGTGCCACCTCTCTCCGGGGGACTAATGAAAAACTGTTTTTT CATSLRGTNEKLFF
- TRBJ1-2 TRBV30 - TGTGCCTGGAGTTTCGCGGGGTATGGCTACACCTTC CAWSFAGYGYTF
- TRBJ1-2 TRBV5-6 - TGTGCCAGCGGGCCAGAAACAGGGTATGGCTACACCTTC CASGPETGYGYTF
- TRBJ2-2 TRBV4-1 - TGCGCCAGCAGCCAAGAAAGGGCTGGGAGGAGCGGGAACACCGGGGAGCTGTTTTTT CASSQERAGRSGNTGELFF
few TRBJ1-5 TRBV7-2 - TGTGCCAGCAGCTTCGAGTACAATCAGCCCCAGCATTTT CASSFEYNQPQHF
- TRBJ1-6 TRBV19 TRBD1 TGTGCCAGTAGTCCCACGGGACAGAAGTATAATTCACCCCTCCACTTT CASSPTGQKYNSPLHF
once TRBJ1-4 TRBV2 - TGTGCCAGCAGATCTTGGACAGTCAGGGATGGTGAAAAACTGTTTTTT CASRSWTVRDGEKLFF
once TRBJ2-7 TRBV13 TRBD2 TGTGCCAGCAGTTTCGGGAGGGCCAGATACGAGCAGTACTTC CASSFGRARYEQYF
- TRBJ1-1 TRBV25-1 TRBD1 TGTGCCAGCGGGGACAGCAGGACTGAAGCTTTCTTT CASGDSRTEAFF
few TRBJ1-1 TRBV2 - TGTGCCAGCAGTGAGGTCCCAGGGGCGATGAACACTGAAGCTTTCTTT CASSEVPGAMNTEAFF
- TRBJ1-1 TRBV7-6 TRBD1 TGTGCCAGCAGCCTAGGGACAGACACTGAAGCTTTCTTT CASSLGTDTEAFF
once TRBJ2-1 TRBV6-5 - TGTGCCAGCAGTTATCTTCACAATGAGCAGTTCTTC CASSYLHNEQFF
- TRBJ2-7 TRBV7-2 TRBD1 TGTGCCAGCAGCTTAGGATTAAAAAGGACAGGTCAATACGAGCAGTACTTC CASSLGLKRTGQYEQYF
- TRBJ1-2 TRBV28 - TGTGCCAGCAGTTTGTCCGGACTGATCTATGGCTACACCTTC CASSLSGLIYGYTF
- TRBJ2-5 TRBV9 - TGTGCCAGCAGCGTCGGTCAGCAGGGGACCCAGTACTTC CASSVGQQGTQYF
- TRBJ2-1 TRBV6-4 TRBD2 TGTGCCAGTACGCTAGCGGGGGACCTCAATGAGCAGTTCTTC CASTLAGDLNEQFF
few TRBJ1-2 TRBV4-1 - TGCGCCAGCAGCCAAGATTGGGGCAGGGGAGATTATGGCTACACCTTC CASSQDWGRGDYGYTF
- TRBJ1-5 TRBV2 - TGTGCCAGCAGTGGCGGGGGTGAGAAGCCCCAGCATTTT CASSGGGEKPQHF
- TRBJ2-1 TRBV5-1 TRBD2 TGCGCCAGCACCAAAAGCGGGAGGAACAATGAGCAGTTCTTC CASTKSGRNNEQFF
- TRBJ2-7 TRBV4-2 TRBD2 TGTGCCAGCAGCGTCGCGCGGGGGGGCCCCTACGGGCAGTACTTC CASSVARGGPYGQYF
- TRBJ1-2 TRBV28 - TGTGCCAGCGCCACCTCGTTGGGTGGGGGCGAGGTGGGAGGCTACACCTTC CASATSLGGGEVGGYTF
- TRBJ2-2 TRBV10-3 TRBD1 TGTGCCATCACCCCTGGCGGGACAGGGTCGAGCGGGGAGCTGTTTTTT CAITPGGTGSSGELFF
once TRBJ1-5 TRBV18 TRBD1 TGTGCCAGCTCACCCACAGGGGGCAATCAGCCCCAGCATTTT CASSPTGGNQPQHF
- TRBJ1-1 TRBV30 - TGTGCCTGCGATACAGGGAGTATCACTGAAGCTTTCTTT CACDTGSITEAFF
- TRBJ1-2 TRBV5-1 - TGCGCCAGCAGCTTGAGTCGAGAGGTCTATGGCTACACCTTC CASSLSREVYGYTF
- TRBJ1-2 TRBV7-2 TRBD1 TGTGCCAGCAGCCAGGACAGGGACTATGGCTACACCTTC CASSQDRDYGYTF
- TRBJ1-1 TRBV7-6 - TGTGCCAGCAGCCCCGGGGGGGGGATGAACACTGAAGCTTTCTTT CASSPGGGMNTEAFF
- TRBJ2-3 TRBV11-3 TRBD1 TGTGCCAGCAGCCCCGGACAGGGGTGGACAGATACGCAGTATTTT CASSPGQGWTDTQYF
- TRBJ1-4 TRBV28 TRBD1 TGTGCCAGCAGTCCTCCACAGGGGGCCGGGGGTGAAAAACTGTTTTTT CASSPPQGAGGEKLFF
- TRBJ2-1 TRBV5-6 - TGTGCCAGCAGCTTGGCCCGGGACTCCCTGCAGTTCTTC CASSLARDSLQFF
- TRBJ2-1 TRBV29-1 TRBD2 TGCAGCGCTCCGGGGGGGCGTCGAAATGAGCAGTTCTTC CSAPGGRRNEQFF
- TRBJ2-7 TRBV10-3 TRBD1 TGTGCCATCAGTGATCCGGGACAGGGGGGGGACGAGCAGTACTTC CAISDPGQGGDEQYF
- TRBJ2-5 TRBV19 TRBD1 TGTGCCAGTAGTATAGGTTGGACAGGGGGCGCGGAGACCCAGTACTTC CASSIGWTGGAETQYF
- TRBJ1-2 TRBV5-5 TRBD1 TGTGCCAGCAGCAGCCGGGACAGGGGTCATGAAGAGTGGGGCTACACCTTC CASSSRDRGHEEWGYTF